The 19 T cell receptor beta chains in this list originate from one sample, sequenced in a study of Ad26.COV2.S vaccination and SARS-CoV-2 variants. Sample treatment: roughly 18 received Ad26.COV2.S at low or high dose, single or two shots; several received placebo; per-sample allocation not given. Sampling was performed 63 days after the first vaccine or placebo injection. Profiling relied on immunoSEQ multiplex PCR, and the TCRdb table lists in-frame clones only, not all of them. The sample contains 300,000 to 400,000 clones, roughly 91% of which appear only once. The specimen was peripheral blood, collected in a trial of Ad26.COV2.S vaccine versus placebo. These receptors came from a person aged 18 to 59 who received the Ad26.COV2.S COVID-19 vaccine or a placebo.

The rearrangement links TRBV12-3 or TRBV12-4 to TRBJ1-2; unclear D gene. The CDR3 length is 12 residues. The V end lost 7 bases, the J end lost 4 bases, and 10 bases lay between the germline ends. The CDR3 DNA sequence: TGTGCCAGCACCCAGCGAGGCTATGGCTACACCTTC. This translates into CASTQRGYGYTF.

V usage is TRBV27 and J usage is TRBJ2-1; possibly TRBD2 for D (6 bases). Germline V gene data show CDR1 as MNHEY and CDR2 as SMNVEV (reference sequence). The CDR3 spans 14 residues. V dropped 6 bases and J dropped 3 bases, with 12 bases sitting between them. In DNA, the CDR3 is TGTGCCAGCAGCCCGGGGGTTGTCTACAATGAGCAGTTCTTC. Amino acid sequence: CASSPGVVYNEQFF.

V usage is TRBV12-5 and J usage is TRBJ1-2; TRBD1 matches 10 bases. The CDR3 is 16 residues long. V shed 0 bases, J shed 4 bases, and the junction held 5 bases outside the gene matches. CDR1 is LGHNT and CDR2 is FRNRAP in the germline V gene. The CDR3 reads CASGLVRDRGVYGYTF. CDR3 nucleotide sequence: TGTGCTAGTGGTTTGGTACGGGACAGGGGAGTCTATGGCTACACCTTC.

The chain couples TRBV30 to TRBJ1-2, with D hard to call. The CDR3 loop spans 17 amino acids. Trimming stripped 3 bases from V and 8 bases from J, with 28 bases between. Germline assignment: CDR1 GTSNPN and CDR2 SVGIG (reference sequence). CDR3 coding DNA: TGTGCCTGGAGGCCACTCCAAACGGCGGCTCTCTCGGGCGGCTACACCTTC. Its protein product is CAWRPLQTAALSGGYTF.

This chain connects TRBV5-5 to TRBJ1-2; the D is unclear. There are 14 residues in the CDR3. From germline, CDR1 is SGHKS and CDR2 YYEKEE (reference sequence). The V gene lost 1 base and the J gene lost 11 bases, with 18 bases spanning the gap. CDR3: CASSLLRRRVTYTF. CDR3 nucleotides: TGTGCCAGCAGCTTGCTTCGGCGGAGAGTTACATACACCTTC.

This chain links TRBV3-1 (or the pseudogene TRBV3-2) with TRBJ2-7; D not resolved. This CDR3 has 15 amino acids. Germline values: CDR1 LGHDT, CDR2 YNNKEL (reference sequence). Trimming took 4 bases from V and 3 from J, leaving 16 bases between them. CDR3 in amino acids: CASSPTRTTDYEQYF. The CDR3 bases are TGTGCCAGCAGCCCCACGCGAACAACTGACTACGAGCAGTACTTC.

The J gene is TRBJ2-2, the V gene TRBV10-3, with 7 bases that match TRBD1. Trimming cost V 6 bases and J 1 base; bases outside gene matches: 5. The CDR3 length is 15 residues. Germline V gene lookup returns CDR1 ENHRY and CDR2 SYGVKD. The CDR3 spells CAIRIGTENTGELFF. The DNA for the CDR3 is TGTGCCATCAGGATCGGGACAGAGAACACCGGGGAGCTGTTTTTT.

The chain is built from TRBV25-1 and TRBJ2-6; D is uncertain. Looked up from germline, CDR1 is MGHDK and CDR2 is SYGVNS. The CDR3 is 14 amino acids. Trimming left V 3 bases short and J 2 bases short, with 5 bases between. For the CDR3, the DNA is TGTGCCAGCAGTGATCCCACTGGGGCCAACGTCCTGACTTTC. Translated: CASSDPTGANVLTF.

This clone is a singleton in its sample. V usage is TRBV4-1 and J usage is TRBJ2-5; 7 bases are shared with TRBD2. V lost 1 base and J lost 5; bases outside the gene matches: 10. In germline, CDR1 is MGHRA, CDR2 YSYEKL. This CDR3 is 16 amino acids long. In nucleotides, the CDR3 is TGCGCCAGCAGCCAAGCCCCCGGCGGACTAGGTGAGACCCAGTACTTC. Protein sequence: CASSQAPGGLGETQYF.

This rearrangement joins TRBV2 to TRBJ2-5; no clear D. CDR3 size: 10 residues. V was clipped by 6 bases and J by 2 bases, with 1 base between them. Germline V lookup: CDR1 SNHLY, CDR2 FYNNEI. CDR3 coding DNA: TGTGCCAGCAGACAAGAGACCCAGTACTTC. Its translation: CASRQETQYF.

This sequence joins TRBV20-1 and TRBJ2-2; D gene uncertain. Germline loops: CDR1 DFQATT, CDR2 SNEGSKA (reference sequence). V dropped 3 bases and J dropped 5 bases, with 13 bases sitting between them. The CDR3 has 14 residues. The CDR3 region is CSASTAPRTGELFF. The CDR3, as DNA: TGCAGTGCTAGTACGGCGCCCCGGACCGGGGAGCTGTTTTTT.

The rearrangement uses TRBV9 and TRBJ2-3, with D perhaps matching TRBD1 (6 bases). The length of the CDR3 is 12 residues. The V gene's germline CDR1 is SGDLS and CDR2 YYNGEE. V was shortened by 4 bases and J by 6 bases, with 9 bases between the two germline ends. CDR3 sequence reads: CASSSQGDTQYF. The DNA of the CDR3 is TGTGCCAGCAGCTCTCAGGGGGATACGCAGTATTTT.

This chain uses TRBV7-9 with TRBJ1-2; 8 bases align to TRBD1. CDR1 is SEHNR and CDR2 is FQNEAQ in the germline V gene (reference sequence). With V trimmed by 5 bases and J by 3 bases, 5 bases remained unmatched. This CDR3 is 14 amino acids long. The CDR3 sequence is CASSPGTGDYGYTF. The CDR3 nucleotides are TGTGCCAGCAGCCCCGGGACAGGCGACTATGGCTACACCTTC.

The genes are TRBV4-3 and TRBJ2-3, with 9 nucleotides matching TRBD2. Germline V gene sequence: CDR1 LGHNA, CDR2 YSLEER. After removal of 4 bases from V and 2 bases from J, the junction contained 1 base not matched to a gene. The CDR3 sequence is 14 residues long. The CDR3 loop is CASSRGLATDTQYF. The CDR3 DNA reads TGCGCCAGCAGCCGGGGACTAGCCACAGATACGCAGTATTTT.

The V and J genes are TRBV27 and TRBJ1-6, with unresolved D. Germline V gives CDR1 MNHEY, CDR2 SMNVEV (reference sequence). The CDR3 consists of 14 residues. The ends were cut back, 3 bases at V and 8 bases at J, with 11 bases in the middle. CDR3 residues: CASSLSLLYSPLHF. CDR3 nucleotide sequence: TGTGCCAGCAGTTTGTCACTACTTTATTCACCCCTCCACTTT.

The V and J genes are TRBV6-4 and TRBJ1-2; D uncertain. The V and J ends lost 0 bases and 8 bases respectively, with 7 bases between them. The CDR3 runs to 12 residues. Germline V gene lookup returns CDR1 MRHNA and CDR2 SNTAGT. CDR3 amino acids: CASSDSTAGYTF. CDR3 nucleotides: TGTGCCAGCAGTGACTCGACTGCAGGCTACACCTTC.

The chain combines TRBV27 with TRBJ2-1; no clear D. Germline V gene sequence: CDR1 MNHEY, CDR2 SMNVEV (reference sequence). This CDR3 has 13 residues. Trimming took 4 bases from V and 1 from J, leaving 5 bases between them. In DNA form, the CDR3 reads TGTGCCAGCAGTTACAGTTCCTACAATGAGCAGTTCTTC. It is translated as CASSYSSYNEQFF.

V is TRBV24-1 and J is TRBJ1-5; unclear D gene. The germline V gene has CDR1 KGHDR and CDR2 SFDVKD. V lost 2 bases and J lost 0, with 4 bases in between. The CDR3 sequence is 14 residues long. The CDR3: CATSDSDSNQPQHF. The CDR3 coding sequence is TGTGCCACCAGTGATTCCGATAGCAATCAGCCCCAGCATTTT.

This chain uses TRBV11-3 with TRBJ1-1; weak D call: TRBD1 (5 bases). From germline, CDR1 is SGHNT and CDR2 YENEEA. Deletions cut 1 base from V and 6 bases from J, with 12 bases between. CDR3 length: 14 amino acids. CDR3 loop: CASSLGAGGSEAFF. The CDR3 DNA sequence: TGTGCCAGCAGCTTAGGGGCTGGGGGGTCTGAAGCTTTCTTT. The variable domain in full, with the rest retrieved from reference TRBV11-3 and TRBJ1-1, is EAGVVQSPRYKIIEKKQPVAFWCNPISGHNTLYWYLQNLGQGPELLIRYENEEAVDDSQLPKDRFSAERLKGVDSTLKIQPAELGDSAVYLCASSLGAGGSEAFFGQGTRLTVV.